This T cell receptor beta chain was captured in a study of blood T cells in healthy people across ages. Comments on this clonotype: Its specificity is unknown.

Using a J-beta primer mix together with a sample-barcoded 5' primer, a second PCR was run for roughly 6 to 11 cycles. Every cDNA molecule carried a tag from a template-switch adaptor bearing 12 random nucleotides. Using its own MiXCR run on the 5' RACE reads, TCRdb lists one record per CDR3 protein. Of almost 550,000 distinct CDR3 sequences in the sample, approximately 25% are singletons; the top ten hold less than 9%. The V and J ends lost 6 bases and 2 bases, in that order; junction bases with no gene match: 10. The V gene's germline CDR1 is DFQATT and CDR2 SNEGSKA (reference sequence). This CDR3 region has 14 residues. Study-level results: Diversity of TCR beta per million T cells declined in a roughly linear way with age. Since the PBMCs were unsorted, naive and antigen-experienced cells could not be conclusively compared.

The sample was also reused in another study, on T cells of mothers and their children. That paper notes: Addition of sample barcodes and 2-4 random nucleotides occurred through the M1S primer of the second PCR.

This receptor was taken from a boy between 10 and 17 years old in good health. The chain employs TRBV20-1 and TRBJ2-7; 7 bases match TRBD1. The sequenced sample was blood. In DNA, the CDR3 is TGCAGTGCCCAGCCAGGGGGAACAACCTACGAGCAGTACTTC. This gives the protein CSAQPGGTTYEQYF.